The 12 T cell receptor beta chains given below trace back to one sample, sequenced in a study of monozygotic twins with inflammatory bowel disease. From the 5' RACE reads, TCRdb lists one entry per CDR3 protein and no DNA. The listing contains around 400,000 distinct CDR3 sequences. Sequenced: blood. These receptors were taken from a human donor with ulcerative colitis or Crohn's disease, or a healthy co-twin of an affected twin (not recorded which).

The gene calls are TRBV7-3 and TRBJ2-7; TCRdb calls TRBD1, which cannot be checked without DNA. The CDR3 contains 12 residues. Germline lookup yields CDR1 SGHTA and CDR2 FQGTGA. CDR3 residues: CASSGPGGELYF.

CDR3 sequence reads: CASSQTGAWNEKLFF. V and J are TRBV5-5 and TRBJ1-4; the D call from TCRdb, TRBD1, cannot be confirmed without DNA. The CDR3 spans 15 residues. Germline V gives CDR1 SGHKS, CDR2 YYEKEE (reference sequence).

The gene calls are TRBV4-1 and TRBJ2-3; lacking DNA, the TRBD2 call made by TCRdb goes unchecked. The V gene's germline CDR1 is MGHRA and CDR2 YSYEKL. The CDR3 length is 17 residues. This CDR3 reads CASSQDSPSGTIDTQYF.

The CDR3: CASSPGTGHSGANVLTF. The V call is TRBV5-4, the J call TRBJ2-6; the D call from TCRdb, TRBD1, cannot be confirmed without DNA. The CDR3 sequence is 17 residues long. The germline CDR1 and CDR2 sequences are SGHNT and YYREEE (reference sequence).

CDR3: CASSQEIYSYNEQFF. The genes are TRBV4-2 and TRBJ2-1. Germline assignment: CDR1 LGHNA and CDR2 YNFKEQ. CDR3 length: 15 residues.

V is TRBV18 and J is TRBJ2-7; TCRdb returns TRBD1, unconfirmable since there is no DNA. Per germline, CDR1 KGHSH and CDR2 LQKENI. This CDR3 has 16 residues. This CDR3 is CASSPLSEAGAAEQYF.

The V call is TRBV7-2, the J call TRBJ2-7; there is no DNA to check the TCRdb D call of TRBD2. Germline CDR1 reads SGHTA; CDR2 reads FQGNSA. The length of the CDR3 is 14 residues. The CDR3 protein is CASSPGLAGGEQYF.

This chain links TRBV20-1 with TRBJ1-3; TCRdb calls TRBD1, which cannot be checked without DNA. This CDR3 comprises 14 residues. Germline V gives CDR1 DFQATT, CDR2 SNEGSKA (reference sequence). This CDR3 reads CSAPLRGQGNTIYF.

V is TRBV5-1 and J is TRBJ2-1; with no DNA, the TCRdb D assignment of TRBD2 cannot be verified. The CDR3 covers 16 residues. CDR1 is SGHRS, CDR2 YFSETQ, per germline. The CDR3: CASSGDAGGPYNEQFF.

The rearrangement uses TRBV2 and TRBJ1-1. CDR1 and CDR2 (germline): SNHLY, FYNNEI. CDR3 length equals 16 residues. CDR3 in amino acids: CASSPPRWWENTEAFF.

The genes are TRBV3-1 and TRBJ1-1; TCRdb picks TRBD1, but there is no DNA to check that call. The CDR3 loop spans 13 amino acids. Germline CDR1 and CDR2: LGHDT and YNNKEL (reference sequence). CDR3 sequence: CASSPSPGDEAFF.

V usage is TRBV4-1 and J usage is TRBJ2-3; checking the TCRdb D call of TRBD1 is not possible without DNA. This CDR3 is built from 16 residues. Germline CDR1 reads MGHRA; CDR2 reads YSYEKL. CDR3 amino acids: CASSQESGTVTDTQYF.